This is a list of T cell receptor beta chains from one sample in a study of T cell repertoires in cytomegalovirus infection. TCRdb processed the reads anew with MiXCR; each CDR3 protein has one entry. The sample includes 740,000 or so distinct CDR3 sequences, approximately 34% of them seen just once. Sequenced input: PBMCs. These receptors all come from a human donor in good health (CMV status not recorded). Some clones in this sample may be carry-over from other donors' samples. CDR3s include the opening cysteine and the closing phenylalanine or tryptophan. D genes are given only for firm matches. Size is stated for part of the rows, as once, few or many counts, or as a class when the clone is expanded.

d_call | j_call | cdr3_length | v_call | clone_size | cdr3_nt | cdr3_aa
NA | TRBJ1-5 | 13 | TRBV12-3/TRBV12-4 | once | TGTGCCATCAGTTCACCCAGCGTTCAGCCCCAGCATTTT | CAISSPSVQPQHF
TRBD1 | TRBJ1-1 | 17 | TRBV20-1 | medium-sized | TGCAGTGCTCGCACCTGGGCTGGACAGGGGGTGAACACTGAAGCTTTCTTT | CSARTWAGQGVNTEAFF
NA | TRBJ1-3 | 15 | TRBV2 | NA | TGTGCCAGCAGGGCCGACCTAGTGTCTGGAAACACCATATATTTT | CASRADLVSGNTIYF
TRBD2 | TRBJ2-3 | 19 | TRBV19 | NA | TGTGCCTCCAGGAAGAGGCCCGGGACTAGCGGCCCAAACACAGATACGCAGTATTTT | CASRKRPGTSGPNTDTQYF
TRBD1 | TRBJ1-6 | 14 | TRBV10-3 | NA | TGTGCCATCAGGGAAAACAGGGGGGATTCACCCCTCCACTTT | CAIRENRGDSPLHF
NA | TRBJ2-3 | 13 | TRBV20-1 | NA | TGCAGTGCTAGACCTCATAGTGGAGATACACAGTATTTT | CSARPHSGDTQYF
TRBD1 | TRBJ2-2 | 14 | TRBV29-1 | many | TGCAGCGCCGAGAGACAGGGCGGTACCGGGGAGCTGTTTTTT | CSAERQGGTGELFF
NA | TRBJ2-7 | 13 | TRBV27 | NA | TGTGCCAGCAGTTTACAGGCGTCCTACGAGCAGTACTTC | CASSLQASYEQYF
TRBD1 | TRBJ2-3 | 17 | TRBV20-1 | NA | TGCAGTGCTAGAGATGAAACCCGGGACAGGTGGACAGATACGCAGTATTTT | CSARDETRDRWTDTQYF
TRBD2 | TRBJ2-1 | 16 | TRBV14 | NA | TGTGCCCGCAGCCAAGCGGGACGGGTGACCTACAATGAGCAGTTCTTC | CARSQAGRVTYNEQFF
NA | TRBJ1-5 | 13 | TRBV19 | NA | TGTGCCAGTAGTATCGGGGTGGGGCAGCCCCAGCATTTT | CASSIGVGQPQHF
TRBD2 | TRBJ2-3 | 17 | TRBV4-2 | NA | TGTGCCAGCAGCCAAGATTCCCTAGCGGGGGACTCAGATACGCAGTATTTT | CASSQDSLAGDSDTQYF